This T cell receptor beta chain derives from a study of pediatric ulcerative colitis. Study-wide points: Ulcerative colitis patients shared more blood-rectal clones than controls.

This CDR3 is 13 amino acids long. V was cut by 5 bases and J by 3 bases, with 8 bases left in between. The germline V gene encodes CDR1 SGHTA and CDR2 FQGNSA. To note about this clone: Its antigen remains unknown.

Rectal tissue came from one to two pinch biopsies taken at colonoscopy. Sequencing depth was up to 500,000 reads per sample. Profiling relied on immunoSEQ multiplex PCR, and the TCRdb table lists in-frame clones only, not all of them. The table shows fewer than 30,000 clones, with 55% to 85% occurring only once. Source material: gut tissue. This receptor was identified in a boy between 10 and 17 years old with severe ulcerative colitis. The chain is built from TRBV7-2 and TRBJ2-1; possibly TRBD1 for D (5 bases). This CDR3 is CASSRDSYNEQFF. In nucleotides, the CDR3 is TGTGCCAGCAGCAGAGACAGCTACAATGAGCAGTTCTTC.